What follows describes a single TCR beta chain. This sample stems from a study of blood T cell repertoires in COVID-19. Per the germline V gene, CDR1 is MNHEY and CDR2 is SVGEGT. This CDR3 is 16 amino acids long. Losses at the gene ends were 0 bases for V and 2 bases for J; bases not matched to a gene: 3. Sequencing used immunoSEQ multiplex PCR; TCRdb keeps in-frame clones, though not all of them. The repertoire holds about 260,000 clones, with approximately 88% as singletons. Sequenced material: peripheral blood. This clonotype was obtained from a human donor in a cohort sampled during active COVID-19. The chain joins TRBV6-2 or TRBV6-3 to TRBJ1-4; TRBD1 matches 7 bases. The chain's CDR3 is CASSYSGTATNEKLFF. In DNA form, the CDR3 reads TGTGCCAGCAGTTACTCGGGGACAGCCACTAATGAAAAACTGTTTTTT.